The clone carrying this T cell receptor beta chain has at least ten counts. Its antigen is currently unknown. Trimming removed 2 bases from V and 4 bases from J, with 6 bases in between. The CDR3 extends over 13 amino acids. Germline V gene lookup returns CDR1 LNHNV and CDR2 YYDKDF (reference sequence). These data belong to a study of CD8 T cells in ankylosing spondylitis. General observations from the study: For ankylosing spondylitis blood, a TCR beta motif of eight or nine highly homologous variants appeared characteristic.

A quantitative 5'-RACE method, one with molecular barcodes, was used to make TCR beta libraries. TCRdb ran MiXCR on the 5' RACE reads and lists one entry per CDR3 protein. The sample records roughly 170,000 distinct CDR3 sequences, 9.8% being singletons. Sequenced sample: blood, either unsorted or a sorted T cell fraction (not recorded which). The rearrangement joins TRBV15 to TRBJ2-1; D unresolved. This clonotype was obtained from a female donor with ankylosing spondylitis or in good health (not recorded which). CDR3 DNA sequence: TGTGCCACCAGCAGAACTTCATACAATGAGCAGTTCTTC. Protein: CATSRTSYNEQFF.